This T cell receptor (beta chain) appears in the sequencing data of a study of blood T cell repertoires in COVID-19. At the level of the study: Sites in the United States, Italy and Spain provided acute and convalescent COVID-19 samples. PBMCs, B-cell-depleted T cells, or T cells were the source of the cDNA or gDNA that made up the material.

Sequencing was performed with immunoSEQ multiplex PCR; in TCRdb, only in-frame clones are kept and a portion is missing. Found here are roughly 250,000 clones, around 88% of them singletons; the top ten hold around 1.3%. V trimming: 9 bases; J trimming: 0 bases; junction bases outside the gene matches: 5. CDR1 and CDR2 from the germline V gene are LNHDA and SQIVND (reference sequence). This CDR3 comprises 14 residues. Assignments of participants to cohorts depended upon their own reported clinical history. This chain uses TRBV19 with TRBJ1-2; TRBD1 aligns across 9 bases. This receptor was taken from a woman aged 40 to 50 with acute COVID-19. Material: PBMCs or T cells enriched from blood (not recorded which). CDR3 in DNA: TGTGCCAGCCGGGACAGGGAGCCTAACTATGGCTACACCTTC. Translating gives CASRDREPNYGYTF.